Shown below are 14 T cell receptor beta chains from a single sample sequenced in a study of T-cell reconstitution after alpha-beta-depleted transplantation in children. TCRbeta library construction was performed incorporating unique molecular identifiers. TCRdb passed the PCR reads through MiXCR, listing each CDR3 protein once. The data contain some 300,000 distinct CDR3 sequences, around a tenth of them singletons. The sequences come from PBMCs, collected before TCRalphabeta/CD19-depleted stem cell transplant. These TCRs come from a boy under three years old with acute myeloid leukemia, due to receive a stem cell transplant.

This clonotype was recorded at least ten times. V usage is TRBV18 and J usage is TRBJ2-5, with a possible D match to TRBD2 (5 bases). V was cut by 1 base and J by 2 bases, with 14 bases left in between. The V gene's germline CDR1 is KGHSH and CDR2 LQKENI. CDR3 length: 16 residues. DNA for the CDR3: TGTGCCAGCTCACCACGGGCGGGTAGGCCGCAAGAGACCCAGTACTTC. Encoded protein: CASSPRAGRPQETQYF.

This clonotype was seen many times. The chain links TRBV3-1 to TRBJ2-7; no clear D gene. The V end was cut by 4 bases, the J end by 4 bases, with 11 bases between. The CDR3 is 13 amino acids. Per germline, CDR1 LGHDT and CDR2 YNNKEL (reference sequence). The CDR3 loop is CASSPILSYEQYF. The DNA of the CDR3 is TGTGCCAGCAGCCCTATACTCAGTTACGAGCAGTACTTC.

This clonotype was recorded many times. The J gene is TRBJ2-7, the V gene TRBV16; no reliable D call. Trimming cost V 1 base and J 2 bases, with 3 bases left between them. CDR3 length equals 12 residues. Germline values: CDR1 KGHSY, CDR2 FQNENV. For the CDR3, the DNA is TGTGCCAGCAGCCAATGGGCCTACGAGCAGTACTTC. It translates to CASSQWAYEQYF.

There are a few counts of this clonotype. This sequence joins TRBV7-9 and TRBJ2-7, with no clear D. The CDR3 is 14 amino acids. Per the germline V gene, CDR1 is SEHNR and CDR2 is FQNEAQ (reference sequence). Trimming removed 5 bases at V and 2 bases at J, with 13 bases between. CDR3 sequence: CASSMDRATYEQYF. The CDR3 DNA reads TGTGCCAGCAGCATGGACCGAGCAACCTACGAGCAGTACTTC.

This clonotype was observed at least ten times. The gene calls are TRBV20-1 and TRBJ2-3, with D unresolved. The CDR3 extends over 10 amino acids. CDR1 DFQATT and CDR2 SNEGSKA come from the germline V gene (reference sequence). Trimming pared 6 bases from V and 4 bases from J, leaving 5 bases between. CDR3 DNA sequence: TGCAGTGCCGAGTCAGATACGCAGTATTTT. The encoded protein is CSAESDTQYF.

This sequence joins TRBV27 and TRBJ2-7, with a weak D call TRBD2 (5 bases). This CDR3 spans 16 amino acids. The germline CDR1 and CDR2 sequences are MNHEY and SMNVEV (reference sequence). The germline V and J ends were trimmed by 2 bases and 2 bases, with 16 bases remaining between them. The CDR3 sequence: CASSLKVGGPTYEQYF. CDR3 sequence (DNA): TGTGCCAGCAGTTTAAAGGTAGGAGGTCCCACCTACGAGCAGTACTTC.

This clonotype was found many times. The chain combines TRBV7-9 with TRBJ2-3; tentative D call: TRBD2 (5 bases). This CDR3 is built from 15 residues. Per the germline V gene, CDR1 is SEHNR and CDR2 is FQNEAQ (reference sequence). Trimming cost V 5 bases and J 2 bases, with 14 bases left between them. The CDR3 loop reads CASSPRAAVTDTQYF. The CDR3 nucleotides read TGTGCCAGCAGCCCCCGAGCGGCAGTCACAGATACGCAGTATTTT.

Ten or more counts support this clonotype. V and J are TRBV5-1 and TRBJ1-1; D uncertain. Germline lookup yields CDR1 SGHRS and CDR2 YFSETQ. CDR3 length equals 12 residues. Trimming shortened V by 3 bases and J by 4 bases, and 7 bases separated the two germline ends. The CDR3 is CASSSTRTEAFF. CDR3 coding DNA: TGCGCCAGCAGCTCCACCCGCACTGAAGCTTTCTTT. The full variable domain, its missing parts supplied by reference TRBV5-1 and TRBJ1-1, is KAGVTQTPRYLIKTRGQQVTLSCSPISGHRSVSWYQQTPGQGLQFLFEYFSETQRNKGNFPGRFSGRQFSNSRSEMNVSTLELGDSALYLCASSSTRTEAFFGQGTRLTVV.

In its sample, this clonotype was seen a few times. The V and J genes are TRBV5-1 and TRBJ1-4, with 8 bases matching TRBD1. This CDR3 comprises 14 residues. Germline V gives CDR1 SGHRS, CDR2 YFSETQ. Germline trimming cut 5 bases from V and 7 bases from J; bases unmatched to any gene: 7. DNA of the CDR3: TGCGCCAGCAGGTCAACAGGGGGGGGTGAAAAACTGTTTTTT. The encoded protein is CASRSTGGGEKLFF.

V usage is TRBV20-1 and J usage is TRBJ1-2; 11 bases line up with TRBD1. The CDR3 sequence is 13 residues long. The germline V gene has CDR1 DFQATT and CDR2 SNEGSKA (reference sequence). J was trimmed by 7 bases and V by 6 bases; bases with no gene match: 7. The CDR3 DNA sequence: TGCAGTGCCACCACCGGGACAGGGGGTGGCTACACCTTC. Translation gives CSATTGTGGGYTF.

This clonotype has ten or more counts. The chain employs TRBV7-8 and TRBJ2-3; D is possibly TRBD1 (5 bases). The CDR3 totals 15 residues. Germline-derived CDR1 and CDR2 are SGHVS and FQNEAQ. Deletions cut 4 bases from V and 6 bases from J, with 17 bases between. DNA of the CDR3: TGTGCCAGCAGCTACCCAGGGTTTCCTAGGGATACGCAGTATTTT. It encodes CASSYPGFPRDTQYF.

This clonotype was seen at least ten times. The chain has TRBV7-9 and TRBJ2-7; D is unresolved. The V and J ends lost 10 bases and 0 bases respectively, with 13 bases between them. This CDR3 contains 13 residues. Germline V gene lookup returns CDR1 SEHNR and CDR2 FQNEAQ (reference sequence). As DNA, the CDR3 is TGTGCCACCGCGCGGACCGGCTCCTACGAGCAGTACTTC. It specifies CATARTGSYEQYF.

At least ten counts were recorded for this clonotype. In DNA form, the CDR3 reads TGTGCCAGCAGTGTAGCGCCCGGCAATGAGCAGTTCTTC. Residues: CASSVAPGNEQFF. This sequence joins TRBV27 and TRBJ2-1; TRBD2 might be the D (5 bases). Germline CDR1 is MNHEY and CDR2 is SMNVEV (reference sequence). The V and J ends lost 5 bases and 6 bases respectively, with 11 bases between them. The CDR3 runs 13 residues.

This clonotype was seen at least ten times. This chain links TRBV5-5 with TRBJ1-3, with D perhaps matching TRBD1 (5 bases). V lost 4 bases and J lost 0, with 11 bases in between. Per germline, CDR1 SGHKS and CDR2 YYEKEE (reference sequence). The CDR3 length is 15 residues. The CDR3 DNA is TGTGCCAGCAGCCAACAGGCCTACTCTGGAAACACCATATATTTT. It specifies CASSQQAYSGNTIYF.